This TCR beta chain was sequenced for a study of cytomegalovirus exposure and HLA in healthy donors. For the study at large: Of over 300 genotyped donors, about 81% clustered with self-reported Caucasian donors.

Primers: 60 Vbeta forward and 13 Jbeta reverse. TCRdb's table, derived via immunoSEQ multiplex PCR, lists solely in-frame clones and lacks some. In all, the sample yields about 150,000 clones. V was clipped by 0 bases and J by 6 bases, with 13 bases between them. This CDR3 contains 15 residues. Germline lookup yields CDR1 SGDLS and CDR2 YYNGEE. Sequenced input: PBMCs. The source is a woman aged 50 to 60 in good health and CMV-seronegative. V is TRBV9 and J is TRBJ2-1, with D maybe TRBD1 (6 bases). CDR3 in amino acids: CASSVAPGVGNEQFF. CDR3 nucleotides: TGTGCCAGCAGCGTAGCTCCAGGGGTGGGCAATGAGCAGTTCTTC.